This section outlines one T cell receptor beta chain sequence together with its context. Its target is not known. The record originates from a study of OX40 agonist ivuxolimab in advanced cancers. The ends were cut back, 6 bases at V and 3 bases at J, with 14 bases in the middle. The CDR3 spans 14 residues. Germline V gene data show CDR1 as MNHEY and CDR2 as SVGAGI. Findings of the study overall: The antigens recognized by the expanded peripheral T cells, that is their antigen specificity, were not determined. Averaged across samples, CD8+ T cells carried more expanded clones than CD4+ did.

Data came from immunoSEQ multiplex PCR; TCRdb stores just in-frame clones and leaves some out. The sample has roughly 93,000 clones, about 90% seen once. The TCR sequence derives from an adult with an advanced solid tumor such as melanoma, head and neck, liver or kidney cancer. V usage is TRBV6-5 and J usage is TRBJ1-1, with D unresolved. Sequenced here: CD4+ or CD8+ T cells sorted from blood, sampled in a trial of the OX40 agonist ivuxolimab. CDR3: CASRGPVWYTEAFF. The CDR3 nucleotides read TGTGCCAGCAGGGGTCCCGTATGGTACACTGAAGCTTTCTTT.